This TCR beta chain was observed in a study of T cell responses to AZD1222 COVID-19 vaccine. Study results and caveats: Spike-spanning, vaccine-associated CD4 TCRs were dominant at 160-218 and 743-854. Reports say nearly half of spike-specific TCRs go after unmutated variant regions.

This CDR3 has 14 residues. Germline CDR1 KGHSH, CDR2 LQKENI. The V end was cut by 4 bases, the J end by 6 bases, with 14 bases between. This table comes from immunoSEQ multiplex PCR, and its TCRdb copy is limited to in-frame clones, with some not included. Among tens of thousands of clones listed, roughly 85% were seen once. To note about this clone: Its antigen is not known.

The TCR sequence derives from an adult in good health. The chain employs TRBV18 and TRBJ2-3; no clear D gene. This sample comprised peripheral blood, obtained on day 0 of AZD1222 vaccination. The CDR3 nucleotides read TGTGCCAGCTCACGAGGACGGCGCCCGGATACGCAGTATTTT. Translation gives CASSRGRRPDTQYF.